At least ten counts were recorded for the clone carrying this TCR beta chain. Its target is not known. The data were obtained in a study of T cells in Graves' hyperthyroidism and ophthalmopathy. Broader study findings: The majority of expanded thyroid clonotypes above 0.001 also appeared in blood.

The investigators amplified TCR beta CDR3 regions from RNA transcripts. The TCR CDR3 first-round RT-PCR relied on the HTBI primer set. Via MiXCR, TCRdb re-called the multiplex PCR reads, giving one row per CDR3 protein. This repertoire shows 250,000 to 300,000 distinct CDR3 sequences, 15% to 20% found once; its top ten account for under 45%. The diagnostic basis comprised clinical symptoms, serum thyroxine and TRAb, thyroid ultrasound and orbital computed tomography. A roughly 10 ml volume of fresh peripheral blood provided the PBMCs. The sequencing input was blood. This receptor was taken from a man aged 50 to 59 with Graves' ophthalmopathy.

This CDR3 reads CASSLLGANTGELFF. The CDR3 DNA sequence: TGTGCCAGCTCACTTCTGGGGGCGAACACCGGGGAGCTGTTTTTT. The chain uses TRBV18 and TRBJ2-2; D assignment may be TRBD1 or TRBD2 (5 bases each). Germline CDR1 is KGHSH and CDR2 is LQKENI. The CDR3 consists of 15 residues. Trimming removed 4 bases at V and 0 bases at J, with 9 bases between.